This T cell receptor beta chain was obtained from a study of blood T cell repertoires in COVID-19. Study-wide background: Samples of COVID-19 (acute and convalescent) were obtained from the United States, Italy and Spain. In each case, the material was cDNA or gDNA derived from T cells, B-cell-depleted T cells, or PBMCs.

Per the original methods: By means of reference gene primer amplification, nucleated cell counts were estimated. Generated by immunoSEQ multiplex PCR, the TCRdb table keeps only in-frame clones and is missing some. V, J and clone size are those of that table, while D and trimming were read from the DNA. Among roughly 30,000 clones listed, roughly 90% were seen once. The sequence derives from a human donor in a cohort sampled during active COVID-19. Sequenced sample: peripheral blood.

In DNA, the CDR3 is TGTGCCAGCAGCGTAGTTGTGGGGGGAGAGCAGTACTTC. It encodes CASSVVVGGEQYF. The J gene is TRBJ2-7, the V gene TRBV9; weak D call: TRBD2 (6 bases). V lost 0 bases and J 7 bases, leaving 11 bases between the germline ends. Germline V CDR1 and CDR2: SGDLS, YYNGEE. This CDR3 has 13 residues.